The present T cell receptor beta chain was sequenced within a study of blood T cell repertoires in COVID-19. As for the study in general: Researchers got acute and convalescent COVID-19 samples from the United States, Italy and Spain. Sources were T cells, B-cell-depleted T cells, or PBMCs; the material itself was cDNA or gDNA.

There are 14 residues in the CDR3. Germline CDR1 is MNHEY and CDR2 is SVGEGT. V was clipped by 4 bases and J by 6 bases; unmatched bases: 4. Generated by immunoSEQ multiplex PCR, the TCRdb table keeps only in-frame clones and is missing some. The sample yields about 120,000 clones, 75% to 85% seen once. The V gene is TRBV6-2 or TRBV6-3, the J gene TRBJ2-7, with 12 bases lining up with TRBD2. The sequence came from a human donor in a cohort sampled during active COVID-19. Input material: peripheral blood. The CDR3 loop is CASSSTSGSSEQYF. For the CDR3, the DNA is TGTGCCAGCAGTTCGACTAGCGGGAGTAGCGAGCAGTACTTC.